These T cell receptor beta chains were read from a single sample in a study of T cell changes during pregnancy in multiple sclerosis. Using immunoSEQ multiplex PCR, the repertoire was profiled, and TCRdb retains in-frame clones only, with some absent. The data show about 69,000 clones, roughly nine tenths seen once. Sequenced here: peripheral blood, sampled before pregnancy. The receptors originated from a female donor with multiple sclerosis, enrolled in a pregnancy study. Both conserved end residues are part of each CDR3. The D gene is left open where the match is weak. The size entry is marked missing in some rows and otherwise reads once, few, many or a size class.

clone_size	j_call	d_call	v_call	cdr3_nt	cdr3_aa
-	TRBJ1-1	-	TRBV9	TGTGCCAGCAGCGTGACAGGATTGAACACTGAAGCTTTCTTT	CASSVTGLNTEAFF
-	TRBJ1-4	-	TRBV2	TGTGCCAGCAGGACGGGGATCGGGTTGCTGTTTTTT	CASRTGIGLLFF
-	TRBJ2-3	-	TRBV7-2	TGTGCCAGCAGCTTTGAGGCGTCAGATACGCAGTATTTT	CASSFEASDTQYF
-	TRBJ2-2	TRBD2	TRBV19	TGTGCCAGTAGTATTAGCGGGAGGAACACCGGGGAGCTGTTTTTT	CASSISGRNTGELFF
once	TRBJ2-7	-	TRBV27	TGTGCCAGCACCTGGGGCAGTGCCTACGAGCAGTACTTC	CASTWGSAYEQYF
few	TRBJ1-5	-	TRBV7-9	TGTGCCAGCAGCTTAGGACAGACCAATCAGCCCCAGCATTTT	CASSLGQTNQPQHF
-	TRBJ1-1	-	TRBV7-6	TGTGCCAGCAGCTTATGGGCAGGGGAAGCTTTCTTT	CASSLWAGEAFF
once	TRBJ2-5	-	TRBV4-1	TGCGCCAGCAGCCCTGGCGGAGAGACCCAGTACTTC	CASSPGGETQYF
-	TRBJ1-2	-	TRBV30	TGTGCCTGGAATCGGGATGGCCTTTCTAACTATGGCTACACCTTC	CAWNRDGLSNYGYTF
-	TRBJ2-2	TRBD2	TRBV4-3	TGCGCCAGCAGCCAAGATTGGGCGGGGGCCGGGGAGCTGTTTTTT	CASSQDWAGAGELFF
-	TRBJ1-4	TRBD1	TRBV5-1	TGCGCCAGCAGCTTGGGGGACAGGCAAGACAATGAAAAACTGTTTTTT	CASSLGDRQDNEKLFF
-	TRBJ1-2	TRBD1	TRBV28	TGTGCCAGCAGTTTGTGGCAGGGGGCGCGTGGCTACACCTTC	CASSLWQGARGYTF
once	TRBJ1-1	TRBD1	TRBV6-1	TGTGCCAGCAGACTCACAGGGGCGATAGAAGCTTTCTTT	CASRLTGAIEAFF
-	TRBJ2-3	-	TRBV6-1	TGTGCCAGCAGAGTATCAGGGGGCACAGATACGCAGTATTTT	CASRVSGGTDTQYF
-	TRBJ2-1	TRBD2	TRBV4-2	TGTGCCAGCAGCCAATACAGCGGGAGGCCCCAGGGTGAGCAGTTCTTC	CASSQYSGRPQGEQFF
once	TRBJ1-1	TRBD1	TRBV10-2	TGCGCCAGCAGTGATAGGCAGGGGGGTAGGACTGAAGCTTTCTTT	CASSDRQGGRTEAFF
-	TRBJ2-7	-	TRBV7-2	TGTGCCAGCAGCTTAGGCCTAGGGGGTTTTTTGGACGAGCAGTACTTC	CASSLGLGGFLDEQYF
few	TRBJ1-2	TRBD1	TRBV25-1	TGTGCCAGCAGTGATTCTCCCAGGGGGTCCTATGGCTACACCTTC	CASSDSPRGSYGYTF
-	TRBJ1-2	-	TRBV7-2	TGTGCCAGCAGCCCTTTACAGGGTTATGGCTACACCTTC	CASSPLQGYGYTF
-	TRBJ1-2	-	TRBV5-1	TGCGCCAGCAGCTCTATGGGGGCAGAAATGACTAACTATGGCTACACCTTC	CASSSMGAEMTNYGYTF
-	TRBJ1-2	TRBD1	TRBV11-2	TGTGCCAGCAGCTCAGAGGACAGGAGGCCGTATGGCTACACCTTC	CASSSEDRRPYGYTF
-	TRBJ1-5	-	TRBV6-5	TGTGCCAGCAGTTTCTCCGGGAGTCAGCCCCAGCATTTT	CASSFSGSQPQHF